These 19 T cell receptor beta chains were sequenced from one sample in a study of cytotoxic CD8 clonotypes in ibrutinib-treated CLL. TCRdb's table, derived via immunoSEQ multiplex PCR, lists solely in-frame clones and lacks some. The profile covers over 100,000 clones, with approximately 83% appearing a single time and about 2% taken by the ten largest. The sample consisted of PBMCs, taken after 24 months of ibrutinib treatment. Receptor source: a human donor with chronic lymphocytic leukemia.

The CDR3 loop reads CAIRGLENTGELFF. The CDR3 nucleotides read TGTGCCATCAGGGGACTAGAAAACACCGGGGAGCTGTTTTTT. The chain recombines TRBV10-3 with TRBJ2-2; 8 nucleotides line up with TRBD2. The CDR3 spans 14 residues. V was clipped by 6 bases and J by 2 bases; unmatched bases: 2. Germline loops: CDR1 ENHRY, CDR2 SYGVKD.

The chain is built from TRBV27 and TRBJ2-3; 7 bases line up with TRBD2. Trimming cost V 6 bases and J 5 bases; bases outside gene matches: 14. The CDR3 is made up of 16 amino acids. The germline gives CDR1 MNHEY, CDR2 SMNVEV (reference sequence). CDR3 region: CASSRPGLSGRDTQYF. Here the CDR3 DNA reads TGTGCCAGCAGCCGACCGGGACTAAGTGGTAGAGATACGCAGTATTTT.

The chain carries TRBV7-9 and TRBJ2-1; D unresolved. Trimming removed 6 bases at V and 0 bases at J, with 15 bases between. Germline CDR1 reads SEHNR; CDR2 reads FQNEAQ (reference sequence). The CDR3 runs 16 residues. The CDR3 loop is CASRLPDRSSYNEQFF. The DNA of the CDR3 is TGTGCCAGCAGACTGCCCGATCGAAGCTCCTACAATGAGCAGTTCTTC.

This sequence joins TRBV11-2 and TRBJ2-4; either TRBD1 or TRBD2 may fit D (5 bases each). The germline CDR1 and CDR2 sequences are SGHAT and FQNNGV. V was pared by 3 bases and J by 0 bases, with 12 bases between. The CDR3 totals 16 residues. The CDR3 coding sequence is TGTGCCAGCAGCTTGATCAGGGACCGAGCCAAAAACATTCAGTACTTC. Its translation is CASSLIRDRAKNIQYF.

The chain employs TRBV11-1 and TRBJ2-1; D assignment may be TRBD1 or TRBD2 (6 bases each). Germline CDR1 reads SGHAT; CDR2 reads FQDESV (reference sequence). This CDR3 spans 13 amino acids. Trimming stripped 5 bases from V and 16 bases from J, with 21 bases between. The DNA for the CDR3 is TGTGCCAGCAGCCCCCCTACGGGGGCCACACATTTCTTC. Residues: CASSPPTGATHFF.

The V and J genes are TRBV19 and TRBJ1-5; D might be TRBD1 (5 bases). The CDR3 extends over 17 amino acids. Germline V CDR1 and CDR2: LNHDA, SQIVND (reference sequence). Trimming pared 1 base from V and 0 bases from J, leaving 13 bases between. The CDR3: CASSIVQGGYSNQPQHF. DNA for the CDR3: TGTGCCAGTAGTATAGTGCAGGGAGGATATAGCAATCAGCCCCAGCATTTT.

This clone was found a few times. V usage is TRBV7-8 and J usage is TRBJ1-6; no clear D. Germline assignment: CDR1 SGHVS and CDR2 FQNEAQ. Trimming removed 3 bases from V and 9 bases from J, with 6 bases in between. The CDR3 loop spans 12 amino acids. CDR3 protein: CASSLASSPLHF. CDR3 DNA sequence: TGTGCCAGCAGCTTGGCTAGTTCACCCCTCCACTTT.

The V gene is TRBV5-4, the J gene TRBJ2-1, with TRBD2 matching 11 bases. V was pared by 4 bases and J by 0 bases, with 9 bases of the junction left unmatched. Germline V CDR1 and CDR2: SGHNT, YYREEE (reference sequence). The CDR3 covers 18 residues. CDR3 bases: TGTGCCAGCAGCCCCTATAGCGGGAGGGGGAGCTCCTACAATGAGCAGTTCTTC. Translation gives CASSPYSGRGSSYNEQFF.

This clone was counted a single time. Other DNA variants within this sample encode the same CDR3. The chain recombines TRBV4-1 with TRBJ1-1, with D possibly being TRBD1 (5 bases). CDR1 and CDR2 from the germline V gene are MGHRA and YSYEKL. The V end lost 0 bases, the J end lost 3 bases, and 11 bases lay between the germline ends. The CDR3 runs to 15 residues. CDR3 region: CASSQEGQGYTEAFF. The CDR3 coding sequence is TGCGCCAGCAGCCAAGAGGGGCAGGGATACACTGAAGCTTTCTTT.

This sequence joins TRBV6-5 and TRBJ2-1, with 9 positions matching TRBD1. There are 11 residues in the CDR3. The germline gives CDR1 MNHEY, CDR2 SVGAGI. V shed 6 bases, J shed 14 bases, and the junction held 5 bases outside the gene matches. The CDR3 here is CASSSGTGKFF. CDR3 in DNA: TGTGCCAGCAGCTCCGGGACAGGGAAGTTCTTC.

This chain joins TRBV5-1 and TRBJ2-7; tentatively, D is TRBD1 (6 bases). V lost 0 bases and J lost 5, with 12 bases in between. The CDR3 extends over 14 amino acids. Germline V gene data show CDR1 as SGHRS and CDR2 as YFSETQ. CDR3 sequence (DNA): TGCGCCAGCAGCTTGGGGGACAATAACCACGAGCAGTACTTC. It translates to CASSLGDNNHEQYF. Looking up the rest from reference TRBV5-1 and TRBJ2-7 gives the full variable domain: KAGVTQTPRYLIKTRGQQVTLSCSPISGHRSVSWYQQTPGQGLQFLFEYFSETQRNKGNFPGRFSGRQFSNSRSEMNVSTLELGDSALYLCASSLGDNNHEQYFGPGTRLTVT.

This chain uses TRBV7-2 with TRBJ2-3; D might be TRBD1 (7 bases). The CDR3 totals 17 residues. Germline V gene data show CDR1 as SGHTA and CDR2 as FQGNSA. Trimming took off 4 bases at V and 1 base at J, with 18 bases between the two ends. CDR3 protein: CASSSHRRGQGTDTQYF. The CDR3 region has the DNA TGTGCCAGCAGCTCCCACCGGAGGGGGCAAGGCACAGATACGCAGTATTTT.

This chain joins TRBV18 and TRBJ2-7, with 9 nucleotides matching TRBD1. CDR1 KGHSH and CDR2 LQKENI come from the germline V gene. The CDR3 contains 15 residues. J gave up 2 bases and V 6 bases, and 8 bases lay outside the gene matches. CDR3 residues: CASSFGGQGTYEQYF. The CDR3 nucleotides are TGTGCCAGCTCGTTCGGAGGACAGGGGACCTACGAGCAGTACTTC.

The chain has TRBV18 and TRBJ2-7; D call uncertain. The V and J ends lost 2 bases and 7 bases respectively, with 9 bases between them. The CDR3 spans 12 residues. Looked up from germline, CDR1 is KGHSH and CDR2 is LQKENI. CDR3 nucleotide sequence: TGTGCCAGCTCACCATTGGCAGAGGAGCAGTACTTC. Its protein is CASSPLAEEQYF.

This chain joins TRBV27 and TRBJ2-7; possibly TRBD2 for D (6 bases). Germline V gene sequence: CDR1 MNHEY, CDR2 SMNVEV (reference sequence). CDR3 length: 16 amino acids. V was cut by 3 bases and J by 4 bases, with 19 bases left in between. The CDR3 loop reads CASSLEEGLVGYEQYF. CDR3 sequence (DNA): TGTGCCAGCAGTTTGGAGGAGGGGCTAGTTGGTTACGAGCAGTACTTC.

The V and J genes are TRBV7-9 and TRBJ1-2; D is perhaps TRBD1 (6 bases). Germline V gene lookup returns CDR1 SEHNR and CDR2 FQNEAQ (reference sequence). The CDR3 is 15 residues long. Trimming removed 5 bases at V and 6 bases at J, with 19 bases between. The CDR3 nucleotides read TGTGCCAGCAGCCCAGGACAGAGCCCGTGGGATGGCTACACCTTC. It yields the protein CASSPGQSPWDGYTF.

The CDR3 region has the DNA TGTGCCAGCAGTCAAGGGCCGCTGTTGCCCCAGCATTTT. It is translated as CASSQGPLLPQHF. The chain uses TRBV6-4 and TRBJ1-5; D not certain. The V end was cut by 5 bases, the J end by 9 bases, with 14 bases between. The CDR3 has 13 residues. CDR1 MRHNA and CDR2 SNTAGT come from the germline V gene.

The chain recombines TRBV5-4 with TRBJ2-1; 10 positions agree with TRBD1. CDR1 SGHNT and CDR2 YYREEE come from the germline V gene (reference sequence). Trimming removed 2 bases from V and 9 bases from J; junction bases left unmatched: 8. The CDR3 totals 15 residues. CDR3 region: CASSFGGDRGGEQFF. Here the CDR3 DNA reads TGTGCCAGCAGCTTTGGTGGGGACAGGGGTGGTGAGCAGTTCTTC.

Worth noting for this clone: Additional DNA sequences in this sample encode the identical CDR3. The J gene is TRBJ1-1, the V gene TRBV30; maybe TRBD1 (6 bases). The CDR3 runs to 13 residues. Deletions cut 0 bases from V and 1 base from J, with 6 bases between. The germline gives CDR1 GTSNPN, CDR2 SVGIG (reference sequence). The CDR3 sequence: CAWSVDRNTEAFF. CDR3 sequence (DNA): TGTGCCTGGAGTGTGGACAGGAACACTGAAGCTTTCTTT.